This TCR beta chain stems from a study of T cells in Graves' hyperthyroidism and ophthalmopathy. At the level of the study: Before any treatment, at initial diagnosis, peripheral blood was collected. Broader study findings: The model foresaw ophthalmopathy a median around seven months prior to onset.

Amplification yielded TCR beta CDR3 regions, with RNA transcripts as the source. The study used the HTBI primer set for a first-round RT-PCR of the TCR CDR3. Each CDR3 protein gets one entry after TCRdb re-called the multiplex PCR reads with MiXCR. This table has some 250,000 distinct CDR3 sequences, more than 14% appearing once. In patients aged 18 to 65, hyperthyroidism was newly diagnosed, with duration under 2 months. Orbital computed tomography, thyroid ultrasound, serum thyroxine and TRAb, and clinical symptoms together informed the diagnoses. CDR3 size: 19 residues. Germline lookup yields CDR1 KGHSH and CDR2 LQKENI. V lost 3 bases, J lost 1 base, and 12 bases stayed unmatched. As regards this clonotype: The antigen remains unidentified.

The rearrangement uses TRBV18 and TRBJ2-4; 10 nucleotides agree with TRBD1. This clonotype was sampled from a woman in her thirties or forties with Graves' hyperthyroidism that later progressed to Graves' ophthalmopathy. Sequenced: blood. CDR3 sequence reads: CASSPRTLTGGAAKNIQYF. Here the CDR3 DNA reads TGTGCCAGCTCACCCAGGACCCTGACAGGGGGCGCTGCCAAAAACATTCAGTACTTC.